What follows are 24 T cell receptor beta chains derived from one specimen sequenced in a study of blood T cell repertoires in COVID-19 (dated by TCRdb to the early 2020s). Libraries were built with the immunoSEQ multiplex PCR assay. TCRdb's version of the immuneACCESS table is confined to in-frame rearrangements and falls short of the full clone set. An unresolved V gene accounts for under half of the shortfall where checked; the remainder is of unknown origin. This sample is represented by around 210,000 clones; roughly 88% of them were singletons. The top ten hold roughly an eighth of the sample. The sample consisted of peripheral blood. The receptors stem from a human donor in a cohort sampled during active COVID-19.

This sequence joins TRBV2 and TRBJ2-7, with D uncertain. Per germline, CDR1 SNHLY and CDR2 FYNNEI. The CDR3 has 13 amino acids. V was trimmed by 11 bases and J by 0 bases, leaving 14 bases between them. The CDR3 nucleotides are TGTGCCGGCAAGCACCCACCCTCCTACGAGCAGTACTTC. Amino acid sequence: CAGKHPPSYEQYF.

CDR3 protein: CAWSPGTVLTEAFF. Here the CDR3 DNA reads TGTGCCTGGAGTCCCGGGACAGTCCTCACTGAAGCTTTCTTT. V usage is TRBV30 and J usage is TRBJ1-1; 7 nucleotides align to TRBD1. CDR1 is GTSNPN and CDR2 is SVGIG in the germline V gene (reference sequence). The V gene end was trimmed by 2 bases and the J gene end by 4 bases; junction bases not matched to a gene: 7. There are 14 residues in the CDR3.

This chain connects TRBV7-9 to TRBJ1-6; maybe TRBD1 (5 bases). V lost 7 bases and J 6 bases, leaving 7 bases between the germline ends. Germline V lookup: CDR1 SEHNR, CDR2 FQNEAQ (reference sequence). CDR3 length: 12 amino acids. The CDR3 loop is CASTDTNSPLHF. In DNA, the CDR3 is TGTGCCAGCACGGACACTAATTCACCCCTCCACTTT. The variable domain in full, completed from reference TRBV7-9 and TRBJ1-6, reads DTGVSQNPRHKITKRGQNVTFRCDPISEHNRLYWYRQTLGQGPEFLTYFQNEAQLEKSRLLSDRFSAERPKGSFSTLEIQRTEQGDSAMYLCASTDTNSPLHFGNGTRLTVT.

The sample holds one count of this clone. Other nucleotide sequences from this sample produce the same CDR3. J is TRBJ2-2 and V is TRBV10-3; the match to TRBD1 covers 10 bases. This CDR3 contains 14 residues. Trimming removed 4 bases from V and 5 bases from J; junction bases left unmatched: 1. Germline loops: CDR1 ENHRY, CDR2 SYGVKD. CDR3 sequence reads: CAISGQGATGELFF. DNA of the CDR3: TGTGCCATCAGTGGACAGGGGGCGACCGGGGAGCTGTTTTTT.

This chain connects TRBV24-1 to TRBJ2-1; 8 bases line up with TRBD1. CDR3 length: 15 residues. Per the germline V gene, CDR1 is KGHDR and CDR2 is SFDVKD. Germline trimming cut 0 bases from V and 4 bases from J; bases unmatched to any gene: 1. CDR3 nucleotide sequence: TGTGCCACCAGTGATTTGACAGGGGGGTACAATGAGCAGTTCTTC. It codes for CATSDLTGGYNEQFF.

J is TRBJ1-2 and V is TRBV3-1 (or the pseudogene TRBV3-2), with D perhaps matching TRBD1 (6 bases). Trimming shortened V by 1 base and J by 4 bases, and 10 bases separated the two germline ends. Germline V CDR1 and CDR2: LGHDT, YNNKEL (reference sequence). This CDR3 is 14 amino acids long. This CDR3 reads CASSQGRTAYGYTF. DNA of the CDR3: TGTGCCAGCAGCCAAGGCCGGACAGCCTATGGCTACACCTTC.

The chain joins TRBV13 to TRBJ2-7; 9 bases are shared with TRBD1. With 7 bases clipped from V and 4 bases from J, the junction kept 8 bases outside the gene matches. The CDR3 is 14 amino acids. Germline V CDR1 and CDR2: PRHDT, FYEKMQ (reference sequence). CDR3 in DNA: TGTGCCAGCACTCGGACAGGGGAGCTTTACGAGCAGTACTTC. Protein product: CASTRTGELYEQYF.

The chain recombines TRBV9 with TRBJ1-6, with 8 nucleotides matching TRBD1. CDR1 SGDLS and CDR2 YYNGEE come from the germline V gene. This CDR3 has 15 residues. The V gene end was trimmed by 3 bases and the J gene end by 7 bases; junction bases not matched to a gene: 6. DNA for the CDR3: TGTGCCAGCAGCGCCGGACAGGGCCCGAATTCACCCCTCCACTTT. It yields the protein CASSAGQGPNSPLHF.

This rearrangement joins TRBV2 to TRBJ2-1; 14 bases align to TRBD2. J lost 10 bases, V lost 6 bases, and 8 bases had no gene match. The CDR3 has 15 residues. Germline CDR1 is SNHLY and CDR2 is FYNNEI. CDR3 sequence reads: CASRETSGRAGEQFF. The CDR3 DNA reads TGTGCCAGCAGGGAGACTAGCGGGAGGGCCGGGGAGCAGTTCTTC.

In this sample, this clone turned up a few times. This chain links TRBV19 with TRBJ2-5, with D possibly TRBD2 on 6 matching bases. Germline CDR1 and CDR2: LNHDA and SQIVND (reference sequence). V was shortened by 3 bases and J by 2 bases, with 10 bases between the two germline ends. The CDR3 length is 14 residues. This CDR3 is CASSMRGGQETQYF. CDR3 in DNA: TGTGCCAGTAGTATGAGGGGAGGTCAAGAGACCCAGTACTTC.

The chain carries TRBV28 and TRBJ1-2; 7 nucleotides align to TRBD1. V lost 5 bases to trimming and J lost 2 bases; unmatched junction nucleotides: 8. Germline V CDR1 and CDR2: MDHEN, SYDVKM. The CDR3 is 15 amino acids. The CDR3 is CASSGPGQSNYGYTF. DNA of the CDR3: TGTGCCAGCAGTGGGCCGGGACAGAGCAACTATGGCTACACCTTC.

The V call is TRBV18, the J call TRBJ2-4; 7 bases align to TRBD1. There are 15 residues in the CDR3. Germline V CDR1 and CDR2: KGHSH, LQKENI. The V and J ends lost 2 bases and 5 bases, in that order; junction bases with no gene match: 6. The CDR3 coding sequence is TGTGCCAGCTCACCAAGAGGGACAGTAGAAAACATTCAGTACTTC. It codes for CASSPRGTVENIQYF.

The gene calls are TRBV7-2 and TRBJ1-1; D might be TRBD1 (6 bases). The CDR3 length is 15 residues. Germline V gives CDR1 SGHTA, CDR2 FQGNSA. V lost 1 base and J 1 base, leaving 10 bases between the germline ends. CDR3 in DNA: TGTGCCAGCAGCTTAGGGACAGTACGGAACACTGAAGCTTTCTTT. Its protein is CASSLGTVRNTEAFF.

This chain uses TRBV30 with TRBJ2-1; 8 bases line up with TRBD1. The germline gives CDR1 GTSNPN, CDR2 SVGIG (reference sequence). With V trimmed by 2 bases and J by 9 bases, 6 bases remained unmatched. The CDR3 has 13 residues. CDR3: CAWSRIQGGEQFF. In nucleotides, the CDR3 is TGTGCCTGGAGTCGCATACAGGGGGGTGAGCAGTTCTTC.

On this clone: Other DNA sequences in this sample translate to the same CDR3. The chain links TRBV7-9 to TRBJ2-1; 10 bases match TRBD2. Germline V gene lookup returns CDR1 SEHNR and CDR2 FQNEAQ (reference sequence). The CDR3 has 16 residues. V lost 5 bases and J lost 2; bases outside the gene matches: 6. In DNA form, the CDR3 reads TGTGCCAGCAGCCCGGGGAGCGGGAGGGCCTACAATGAGCAGTTCTTC. It codes for CASSPGSGRAYNEQFF.

The chain is built from TRBV28 and TRBJ2-7; the match to TRBD2 covers 15 bases. The junction had 7 bases not matched to a gene; V was cut back by 6 bases and J by 4 bases. The V gene's germline CDR1 is MDHEN and CDR2 SYDVKM. The CDR3 is made up of 16 amino acids. DNA of the CDR3: TGTGCCAGCAGCCGCGCGGGACTAGCGGGAGGTTACGAGCAGTACTTC. Translating gives CASSRAGLAGGYEQYF. The variable domain in full, with the rest retrieved from reference TRBV28 and TRBJ2-7, is DVKVTQSSRYLVKRTGEKVFLECVQDMDHENMFWYRQDPGLGLRLIYFSYDVKMKEKGDIPEGYSVSREKKERFSLILESASTNQTSMYLCASSRAGLAGGYEQYFGPGTRLTVT.

A single count supports this clone. The chain joins TRBV18 to TRBJ2-1; 7 bases agree with TRBD2. J lost 5 bases, V lost 6 bases, and 10 bases had no gene match. CDR1 is KGHSH, CDR2 LQKENI, per germline. The CDR3 runs 15 residues. CDR3 coding DNA: TGTGCCAGCTCCGTGGTCGGACTAGGAGACAATGAGCAGTTCTTC. Translation: CASSVVGLGDNEQFF.

The genes are TRBV28 and TRBJ1-3; possibly TRBD1 for D (6 bases). There are 15 residues in the CDR3. Germline V gene sequence: CDR1 MDHEN, CDR2 SYDVKM. Trimming left V 2 bases short and J 2 bases short, with 10 bases between. CDR3 nucleotide sequence: TGTGCCAGCAGTTTAAACCCAGGGGCTGGAAACACCATATATTTT. The encoded protein is CASSLNPGAGNTIYF.

V usage is TRBV7-9 and J usage is TRBJ1-2, with a possible D match to TRBD1 (6 bases). The V gene's germline CDR1 is SEHNR and CDR2 FQNEAQ (reference sequence). This CDR3 region has 13 residues. V lost 6 bases and J lost 8, with 16 bases in between. The DNA of the CDR3 is TGTGCCAGCAGTCCTGGGGGCGCAGAGGGCTACACCTTC. It codes for CASSPGGAEGYTF.

The chain employs TRBV4-1 and TRBJ1-1; a weak D match, TRBD1 (6 bases). Germline V lookup: CDR1 MGHRA, CDR2 YSYEKL. V gave up 2 bases and J gave up 5 bases, with 15 bases separating them. The CDR3 consists of 15 residues. The CDR3 loop is CASSQLGGGRTEAFF. The CDR3 coding sequence is TGCGCCAGCAGCCAATTGGGGGGCGGGAGAACTGAAGCTTTCTTT.

J is TRBJ2-5 and V is TRBV4-1, with D uncertain. The CDR3 is made up of 13 amino acids. Germline lookup yields CDR1 MGHRA and CDR2 YSYEKL. V lost 4 bases and J 0 bases, leaving 6 bases between the germline ends. CDR3 protein: CASSPYNQETQYF. DNA for the CDR3: TGCGCCAGCAGCCCTTACAACCAAGAGACCCAGTACTTC.

The V call is TRBV28, the J call TRBJ1-1, with D possibly being TRBD1 (5 bases). Germline CDR1 MDHEN, CDR2 SYDVKM. Between the trimmed V and J ends, which lost 6 bases and 4 bases, there was a span of 15 bases. There are 14 residues in the CDR3. The CDR3 nucleotides read TGTGCCAGCAGGATGCAGGGCTTGGGCACTGAAGCTTTCTTT. Its protein product is CASRMQGLGTEAFF.

The rearrangement uses TRBV19 and TRBJ1-1; D call uncertain. Per the germline V gene, CDR1 is LNHDA and CDR2 is SQIVND (reference sequence). The CDR3 is made up of 15 amino acids. V gave up 2 bases and J gave up 1 base, with 11 bases separating them. The CDR3: CASSISRLPNTEAFF. The CDR3 nucleotides read TGTGCCAGTAGTATAAGTCGACTACCGAACACTGAAGCTTTCTTT.

The V and J genes are TRBV5-4 and TRBJ2-5; D gene unclear. Germline CDR1 and CDR2: SGHNT and YYREEE (reference sequence). V was shortened by 4 bases and J by 3 bases, with 10 bases between the two germline ends. The CDR3 is 13 residues long. The CDR3 region is CASSTTWEETQYF. As DNA, the CDR3 is TGTGCCAGCAGCACGACTTGGGAAGAGACCCAGTACTTC. Drawing the rest from reference TRBV5-4 and TRBJ2-5, the complete variable domain is ETGVTQSPTHLIKTRGQQVTLRCSSQSGHNTVSWYQQALGQGPQFIFQYYREEENGRGNFPPRFSGLQFPNYSSELNVNALELDDSALYLCASSTTWEETQYFGPGTRLLVL.